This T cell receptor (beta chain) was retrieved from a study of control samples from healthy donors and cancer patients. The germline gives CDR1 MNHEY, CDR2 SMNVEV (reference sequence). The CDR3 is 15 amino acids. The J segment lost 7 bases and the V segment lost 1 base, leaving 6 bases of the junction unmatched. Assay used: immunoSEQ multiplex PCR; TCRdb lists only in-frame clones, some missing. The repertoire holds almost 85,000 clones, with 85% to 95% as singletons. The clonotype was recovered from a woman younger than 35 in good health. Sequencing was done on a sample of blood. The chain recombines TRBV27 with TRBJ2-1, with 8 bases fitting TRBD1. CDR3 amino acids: CASSLFRGLKNEQFF. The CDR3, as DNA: TGTGCCAGCAGTTTATTCAGGGGGCTAAAGAATGAGCAGTTCTTC.